These T cell receptor beta chains were read from a single sample in a study of neurological immune-mediated disorders. TCRdb fed the 5' RACE reads into MiXCR, producing one record per CDR3 protein. The table shows tens of thousands of distinct CDR3 sequences, with 13% to 15% occurring only once. Sequencing used CD4+ T cells from blood. Receptors were obtained from a woman aged 55-69 years with HTLV-1-associated myelopathy (HAM/TSP). Each CDR3 is given with its conserved first and last residue. The D gene is left open where the match is weak. Clone sizes are given selectively: once, few, many, or a class where the clone is expanded.

abundance: many; j_gene: TRBJ1-1; v_gene: TRBV12-3/TRBV12-4; d_gene: TRBD1; CDR3nt: TGTGCCAGCAACCCAGGACAGGGCAACACTGAAGCTTTCTTT; CDR3aa: CASNPGQGNTEAFF
abundance: many; j_gene: TRBJ2-1; v_gene: TRBV20-1; d_gene: TRBD2; CDR3nt: TGCAGTGCGGAACTAGCGGGGGGCTACAATGAGCAGTTCTTC; CDR3aa: CSAELAGGYNEQFF
abundance: many; j_gene: TRBJ2-3; v_gene: TRBV5-1; d_gene: TRBD1; CDR3nt: TGCGCCAGCAGCCCCGGGACAGGTCGCACAGATACGCAGTATTTT; CDR3aa: CASSPGTGRTDTQYF
abundance: many; j_gene: TRBJ2-3; v_gene: TRBV6-5; d_gene: TRBD2; CDR3nt: TGTGCCAGCAGTTACGCCGTAGCGGGGAAAGTTGGGGGCACAGATACGCAGTATTTT; CDR3aa: CASSYAVAGKVGGTDTQYF
abundance: medium-sized; j_gene: TRBJ1-1; v_gene: TRBV5-1; d_gene: -; CDR3nt: TGCGCCAGCAGCTCACTAGGGGGAGCGATGAACACTGAAGCTTTCTTT; CDR3aa: CASSSLGGAMNTEAFF
abundance: many; j_gene: TRBJ2-7; v_gene: TRBV3-1; d_gene: -; CDR3nt: TGTGCCAGCAGCCAAGGGGGGACGTCAAACTTC; CDR3aa: CASSQGGTSNF
abundance: many; j_gene: TRBJ2-7; v_gene: TRBV5-1; d_gene: -; CDR3nt: TGCGCCAGCAGCTTGGTCGGCGGGGGACATTACGAGCAGTACTTC; CDR3aa: CASSLVGGGHYEQYF
abundance: -; j_gene: TRBJ2-5; v_gene: TRBV30; d_gene: TRBD2; CDR3nt: TGTGCCTGGAGTGGGGGACTATCTGAGTCCCAGTACTTC; CDR3aa: CAWSGGLSESQYF
abundance: many; j_gene: TRBJ2-3; v_gene: TRBV20-1; d_gene: TRBD2; CDR3nt: TGCAGTGCTTCTAGCGGGAGTGCGGCAGATACGCAGTATTTT; CDR3aa: CSASSGSAADTQYF
abundance: few; j_gene: TRBJ2-1; v_gene: TRBV30; d_gene: -; CDR3nt: TGTGCCTGGACCATGGGCGGGGACCTGGAGAAGCAGTTCTTC; CDR3aa: CAWTMGGDLEKQFF
abundance: few; j_gene: TRBJ2-5; v_gene: TRBV15; d_gene: TRBD2; CDR3nt: TGTGCCACCAGCCGTTCGGGCGGGGGAGTGAGAGAGACCCAGTACTTC; CDR3aa: CATSRSGGGVRETQYF
abundance: -; j_gene: TRBJ1-2; v_gene: TRBV5-1; d_gene: -; CDR3nt: TGCGCCAGCAGCTTGTACGGAGAGGGCTACACCTTC; CDR3aa: CASSLYGEGYTF
abundance: many; j_gene: TRBJ1-1; v_gene: TRBV5-1; d_gene: -; CDR3nt: TGCGCCAGCAACCCAGGGCAGGGGTGGAACACTGAAGCTTTCTTT; CDR3aa: CASNPGQGWNTEAFF
abundance: many; j_gene: TRBJ1-2; v_gene: TRBV3-1; d_gene: -; CDR3nt: TGTGCCAGCAGCCAAGATTCTGGACTAAAGGACTATGGCTACACCTTC; CDR3aa: CASSQDSGLKDYGYTF
abundance: medium-sized; j_gene: TRBJ1-1; v_gene: TRBV18; d_gene: TRBD1; CDR3nt: TGTGCCAGCTCACTCAGGGGGGACAGAAACACTGAAGCTTTCTTT; CDR3aa: CASSLRGDRNTEAFF